This TCR beta chain was sequenced for a study of cytomegalovirus exposure and HLA in healthy donors (dated by TCRdb to about 2017). About the investigation overall: According to a later analysis, the 120 or so validation repertoires were produced on the same platform as the roughly 600 repertoires of the first cohort. The study aimed to test whether signatures of past pathogen exposure could be identified by cataloging public T cell receptors. A separate validation cohort of 100 to 150 different subjects was used in addition to the roughly 620-subject first cohort. To predict cytomegalovirus infection status, the study combined high-throughput TCR immunosequencing, statistical association of individual TCRs with disease status, and machine learning.

In regard to this clone: The antigen it binds to is not known. No base quality information exists; no much larger clone differs at one position.

The CDR3 runs 14 amino acids, cysteine and phenylalanine included. Only the CDR3 DNA is retained, 42 bases long and in frame from the first base. The germline V gene (reference sequence) supplies CDR1 SEHNR and CDR2 FQNEAQ. V is pared back by 4 bases and J by 6 bases, with 15 bases lying between the germline termini. Separate from the roughly 650-subject first cohort, the validation cohort of 120 subjects was the group to which the donors belonged. Library preparation employed the immunoSEQ multiplex PCR assay. The authors processed their data as follows. A statistical classification framework was built to diagnose cytomegalovirus status from the catalog of TCR beta chain sequences. Sourced from immuneACCESS, this table was stored by TCRdb with only in-frame sequences that have V and J called. A share of the clones is absent; for the studies checked, an unresolved V gene accounts for under half, and the remainder has no known explanation. D and trimming come from the DNA, and the V and J calls and clone size come from that table. The sample records about 130,000 clones, 95% to 97% of which are singletons. 1.5% to 2% of the sample belongs to the ten largest clones.

Results the study describes overall, beyond this receptor: A later analysis had no HLA typing for the validation cohort, so co-occurrence there was scored across all 130 or so repertoires. A total of 150 or so TCR beta chains were listed by the study as associated with cytomegalovirus. In vitro tests confirmed that a few of the cytomegalovirus-associated TCR beta chains recognize cytomegalovirus antigens. It was suggested by the authors that the approach could potentially be generalized to other disease states and immunological phenotypes. Subsequent analysis determined that TCRs grouped into clusters in the first cohort also showed a tendency toward co-occurrence across the roughly 120 validation repertoires, and 85% to 95% of cluster scores exceeded 0. Most TCR sequences were observed very rarely across donors, whereas some public TCRs were present in many individuals. Cytomegalovirus status was reported to be diagnosed by the classifier with high specificity and sensitivity in both the original and validation cohorts.

Specimen: PBMCs. The TCR originated in a man younger than 35 in good health and CMV-seronegative. The rearranged segments are TRBV7-9 and TRBJ1-2; a tentative D call is TRBD1 (6 bases match). The DNA sequence is given as TGTGCCAGCAGCTACGGACAGCCCTCCGATGGCTACACCTTC. Its translation reads: CASSYGQPSDGYTF.